These 4 T cell receptor beta chains originate from one sample sequenced in a study of CD8 T cells in Susac syndrome. RNA amounts of 0.5 to 1 ug underwent reverse transcription with random hexamers. One entry per CDR3 protein results from TCRdb running MiXCR on the immunoSEQ multiplex PCR reads. Of around 150,000 distinct CDR3 sequences in the sample, approximately 95% were seen once. The sequenced sample consisted of CD4+ T cells from PBMCs. The origin of the receptors is a human donor with Susac syndrome.

This clonotype was observed once. The chain employs TRBV20-1 and TRBJ1-1; 8 positions match TRBD1. The CDR3 is 14 residues long. The V gene's germline CDR1 is DFQATT and CDR2 SNEGSKA (reference sequence). J gave up 1 base and V 3 bases, and 4 bases lay outside the gene matches. The CDR3 bases are TGCAGTGCTAGTGGACAGGGAAGGAACACTGAAGCTTTCTTT. Protein: CSASGQGRNTEAFF.

This clonotype has a single count. This chain connects TRBV30 to TRBJ1-5; D is unresolved. The CDR3 extends over 13 amino acids. The V gene's germline CDR1 is GTSNPN and CDR2 SVGIG (reference sequence). V gave up 0 bases and J gave up 6 bases, with 9 bases separating them. CDR3 DNA sequence: TGTGCCTGGAGTGTAAGGAGAACTCAGCCCCAGCATTTT. Translating it yields CAWSVRRTQPQHF.

This chain uses TRBV7-6 with TRBJ2-2, with TRBD1 identical over 7 bases. CDR3 length: 14 residues. CDR1 and CDR2 from the germline V gene are SGHVS and FNYEAQ. J lost 6 bases, V lost 5 bases, and 6 bases had no gene match. The CDR3 DNA follows: TGTGCCAGCAGCGTGACAGGGCGCGCCGGGGAGCTGTTTTTT. Translation gives CASSVTGRAGELFF.

The chain is built from TRBV4-3 and TRBJ1-5; D is ambiguous. CDR1 and CDR2 from the germline V gene are LGHNA and YSLEER. The V end lost 0 bases, the J end lost 1 base, and 10 bases lay between the germline ends. The CDR3 covers 16 residues. The CDR3 region is CASSQDNIPSNQPQHF. The DNA of the CDR3 is TGCGCCAGCAGCCAAGATAACATCCCAAGCAATCAGCCCCAGCATTTT.